Listed below are T cell receptor beta chains from one sample, sequenced in a study of blood T cell repertoires in COVID-19. Profiling relied on immunoSEQ multiplex PCR, and the TCRdb table lists in-frame clones only, not all of them. The table has 180,000 or so clones, roughly 81% seen once; the top ten hold about an eighth. Sequenced input: peripheral blood. These receptors were collected from an elderly woman with COVID-19, enrolled during active disease. Both conserved end residues are part of each CDR3. Each record gives: V gene, clone size, CDR3 length, D gene, J gene, CDR3 protein, CDR3 DNA. A D gene is named only where the DNA matches it firmly. Expanded clones are given a class, and other clones once, few, many or no size at all.

v_gene: TRBV2; abundance: once; len: 15; d_gene: TRBD2; j_gene: TRBJ2-5; CDR3aa: CASSGTSGIGETQYF; CDR3nt: TGTGCCAGCAGTGGGACTAGCGGGATCGGAGAGACCCAGTACTTC
v_gene: TRBV6-2/TRBV6-3; abundance: NA; len: 14; d_gene: NA; j_gene: TRBJ1-2; CDR3aa: CASTPSTGPYGYTF; CDR3nt: TGTGCCAGCACCCCCTCGACAGGCCCCTATGGCTACACCTTC
v_gene: TRBV27; abundance: NA; len: 12; d_gene: NA; j_gene: TRBJ2-3; CDR3aa: CASSQEPGAQYF; CDR3nt: TGTGCCAGCAGTCAAGAGCCGGGGGCGCAGTATTTT
v_gene: TRBV19; abundance: once; len: 13; d_gene: NA; j_gene: TRBJ1-1; CDR3aa: CASSVKLPFAAFF; CDR3nt: TGTGCCAGTAGTGTCAAGCTCCCTTTTGCAGCTTTCTTT
v_gene: TRBV7-6; abundance: NA; len: 13; d_gene: NA; j_gene: TRBJ1-6; CDR3aa: CASSLGQNSPLHF; CDR3nt: TGTGCCAGCAGCTTAGGGCAGAATTCACCCCTCCACTTT
v_gene: TRBV24-1; abundance: few; len: 16; d_gene: TRBD1; j_gene: TRBJ1-3; CDR3aa: CATSAGGAGSGNTIYF; CDR3nt: TGTGCCACCAGCGCAGGGGGCGCAGGATCGGGAAACACCATATATTTT
v_gene: TRBV5-4; abundance: NA; len: 15; d_gene: TRBD1; j_gene: TRBJ2-3; CDR3aa: CASSSTTGGTDTQYF; CDR3nt: TGTGCCAGCAGCAGCACGACAGGGGGGACAGATACGCAGTATTTT
v_gene: TRBV11-2; abundance: few; len: 14; d_gene: TRBD1; j_gene: TRBJ2-1; CDR3aa: CASSLQGRGNEQFF; CDR3nt: TGTGCCAGCAGCTTACAAGGCAGGGGGAATGAGCAGTTCTTC
v_gene: TRBV19; abundance: once; len: 14; d_gene: NA; j_gene: TRBJ2-7; CDR3aa: CASSMTGSSYEQYF; CDR3nt: TGTGCCAGTAGTATGACTGGCAGCTCCTACGAGCAGTACTTC
v_gene: TRBV5-1; abundance: NA; len: 13; d_gene: NA; j_gene: TRBJ2-5; CDR3aa: CASSLIGGETQYF; CDR3nt: TGCGCCAGCAGCTTGATCGGCGGAGAGACCCAGTACTTC
v_gene: TRBV20-1; abundance: NA; len: 11; d_gene: NA; j_gene: TRBJ2-1; CDR3aa: CSASRWNEQFF; CDR3nt: TGCAGTGCCTCTAGGTGGAATGAGCAGTTCTTC
v_gene: TRBV12-3/TRBV12-4; abundance: NA; len: 11; d_gene: TRBD1; j_gene: TRBJ1-2; CDR3aa: CASSLGTGPTF; CDR3nt: TGTGCCAGCAGTTTGGGGACAGGGCCCACCTTC
v_gene: TRBV19; abundance: NA; len: 14; d_gene: NA; j_gene: TRBJ1-1; CDR3aa: CASRPGGGNTEAFF; CDR3nt: TGTGCCAGTAGGCCCGGGGGTGGGAACACTGAAGCTTTCTTT
v_gene: TRBV12-3/TRBV12-4; abundance: once; len: 13; d_gene: NA; j_gene: TRBJ2-3; CDR3aa: CASSPRWSDTQYF; CDR3nt: TGTGCCAGCAGTCCCCGTTGGAGTGATACGCAGTATTTT
v_gene: TRBV2; abundance: NA; len: 13; d_gene: TRBD1; j_gene: TRBJ2-7; CDR3aa: CASSGTGGYEQYF; CDR3nt: TGTGCCAGCAGTGGGACAGGGGGCTACGAGCAGTACTTC
v_gene: TRBV5-1; abundance: NA; len: 15; d_gene: TRBD2; j_gene: TRBJ2-2; CDR3aa: CASSMGLAGPGELFF; CDR3nt: TGCGCCAGCAGCATGGGACTAGCGGGCCCCGGGGAGCTGTTTTTT
v_gene: TRBV7-9; abundance: NA; len: 13; d_gene: NA; j_gene: TRBJ2-3; CDR3aa: CASSFFIRNTQYF; CDR3nt: TGTGCCAGCAGCTTTTTTATCAGGAATACGCAGTATTTT
v_gene: TRBV5-4; abundance: NA; len: 16; d_gene: TRBD2; j_gene: TRBJ2-1; CDR3aa: CASSYLAGEGYNEQFF; CDR3nt: TGTGCCAGCAGCTACTTAGCGGGAGAGGGCTACAATGAGCAGTTCTTC
v_gene: TRBV18; abundance: NA; len: 15; d_gene: NA; j_gene: TRBJ1-1; CDR3aa: CASSPAGRSRNEAFF; CDR3nt: TGTGCCAGCTCACCCGCGGGACGATCACGAAATGAAGCTTTCTTT
v_gene: TRBV28; abundance: NA; len: 17; d_gene: NA; j_gene: TRBJ2-4; CDR3aa: CASSFPPTQGTKNIQYF; CDR3nt: TGTGCCAGCAGTTTCCCCCCGACCCAGGGTACCAAAAACATTCAGTACTTC
v_gene: TRBV19; abundance: NA; len: 13; d_gene: NA; j_gene: TRBJ1-5; CDR3aa: CASSSRAGQPQHF; CDR3nt: TGTGCCAGTAGTTCGAGGGCCGGACAGCCCCAGCATTTT
v_gene: TRBV15; abundance: few; len: 14; d_gene: TRBD2; j_gene: TRBJ2-1; CDR3aa: CATSTGGLAGEQFF; CDR3nt: TGTGCCACCAGCACTGGAGGACTAGCGGGTGAGCAGTTCTTC
v_gene: TRBV29-1; abundance: NA; len: 17; d_gene: TRBD1; j_gene: TRBJ1-2; CDR3aa: CSVGTQRTGLGNYGYTF; CDR3nt: TGCAGCGTTGGGACCCAAAGGACAGGGTTGGGGAACTATGGCTACACCTTC
v_gene: TRBV7-9; abundance: NA; len: 15; d_gene: TRBD1; j_gene: TRBJ1-2; CDR3aa: CASSLAGQGNYGYTF; CDR3nt: TGTGCCAGCAGCTTAGCGGGACAGGGAAACTATGGCTACACCTTC
v_gene: TRBV19; abundance: few; len: 17; d_gene: TRBD1; j_gene: TRBJ2-2; CDR3aa: CASSSSSGTVITGELFF; CDR3nt: TGTGCCAGTAGTTCTTCCTCCGGGACAGTAATCACCGGGGAGCTGTTTTTT
v_gene: TRBV6-1; abundance: once; len: 14; d_gene: TRBD2; j_gene: TRBJ2-2; CDR3aa: CASSVAGGTGELFF; CDR3nt: TGTGCCAGCAGTGTAGCGGGGGGGACCGGGGAGCTGTTTTTT
v_gene: TRBV6-5; abundance: NA; len: 13; d_gene: NA; j_gene: TRBJ2-7; CDR3aa: CASSYAGSYEQYF; CDR3nt: TGTGCCAGCAGTTACGCGGGGAGCTACGAGCAGTACTTC
v_gene: TRBV5-5; abundance: NA; len: 14; d_gene: NA; j_gene: TRBJ1-3; CDR3aa: CASSSPSSGNTIYF; CDR3nt: TGTGCCAGCAGCTCGCCGAGCTCTGGAAACACCATATATTTT
v_gene: TRBV29-1; abundance: NA; len: 12; d_gene: TRBD1; j_gene: TRBJ1-1; CDR3aa: CSVEAGGTEAFF; CDR3nt: TGCAGCGTTGAGGCAGGGGGGACTGAAGCTTTCTTT
v_gene: TRBV2; abundance: NA; len: 14; d_gene: NA; j_gene: TRBJ1-2; CDR3aa: CASSLLDISYGYTF; CDR3nt: TGTGCCAGCAGTCTCCTTGACATCTCCTATGGCTACACCTTC
v_gene: TRBV5-6; abundance: many; len: 16; d_gene: NA; j_gene: TRBJ2-1; CDR3aa: CASSSSSASSYNEQFF; CDR3nt: TGTGCCAGCAGCTCCTCTAGCGCAAGCTCCTACAATGAGCAGTTCTTC
v_gene: TRBV4-3; abundance: NA; len: 14; d_gene: NA; j_gene: TRBJ1-2; CDR3aa: CASSQSSRLYGYTF; CDR3nt: TGCGCCAGCAGCCAATCGTCCAGGCTCTATGGCTACACCTTC
v_gene: TRBV27; abundance: NA; len: 16; d_gene: TRBD2; j_gene: TRBJ2-3; CDR3aa: CASKRLAVLSTDTQYF; CDR3nt: TGTGCCAGCAAACGACTAGCGGTTCTTAGCACAGATACGCAGTATTTT
v_gene: TRBV30; abundance: NA; len: 12; d_gene: NA; j_gene: TRBJ1-2; CDR3aa: CACNSGRSGYTF; CDR3nt: TGTGCCTGCAACTCAGGGAGGAGTGGCTACACCTTC
v_gene: TRBV9; abundance: few; len: 12; d_gene: NA; j_gene: TRBJ1-1; CDR3aa: CASSVDAGLAFF; CDR3nt: TGTGCCAGCAGCGTAGACGCGGGTTTGGCTTTCTTT
v_gene: TRBV10-3; abundance: NA; len: 16; d_gene: TRBD2; j_gene: TRBJ2-1; CDR3aa: CAISNTGTSVSNEQFF; CDR3nt: TGTGCCATCAGTAATACCGGGACTAGCGTAAGTAATGAGCAGTTCTTC
v_gene: TRBV29-1; abundance: NA; len: 13; d_gene: NA; j_gene: TRBJ1-2; CDR3aa: CSVVAGSNYGYTF; CDR3nt: TGCAGCGTTGTGGCAGGGTCTAACTATGGCTACACCTTC
v_gene: TRBV7-9; abundance: NA; len: 17; d_gene: TRBD1; j_gene: TRBJ2-3; CDR3aa: CASRGRWTGETTDTQYF; CDR3nt: TGTGCCAGCAGGGGCCGATGGACAGGGGAAACCACAGATACGCAGTATTTT
v_gene: TRBV10-3; abundance: few; len: 13; d_gene: NA; j_gene: TRBJ1-2; CDR3aa: CAISSQGHYGYTF; CDR3nt: TGTGCCATCAGCTCACAGGGCCACTATGGCTACACCTTC
v_gene: TRBV7-3; abundance: NA; len: 14; d_gene: NA; j_gene: TRBJ2-5; CDR3aa: CASSRQSGGETQYF; CDR3nt: TGTGCCAGCAGCCGACAGTCCGGGGGAGAGACCCAGTACTTC
v_gene: TRBV18; abundance: NA; len: 16; d_gene: NA; j_gene: TRBJ2-7; CDR3aa: CASSPAPYRDLYEQYF; CDR3nt: TGTGCCAGCTCCCCCGCCCCTTACAGGGATCTCTACGAGCAGTACTTC
v_gene: TRBV7-9; abundance: NA; len: 16; d_gene: TRBD1; j_gene: TRBJ2-7; CDR3aa: CASSSNRDRVLYEQYF; CDR3nt: TGTGCCAGCAGCTCGAACCGGGACAGGGTTCTCTACGAGCAGTACTTC
v_gene: TRBV21-1; abundance: NA; len: 17; d_gene: NA; j_gene: TRBJ2-2; CDR3aa: CASSTRTGSPNTGELFF; CDR3nt: TGTGCCAGCAGCACTCGGACAGGGAGCCCTAACACCGGGGAGCTGTTTTTT
v_gene: TRBV5-5; abundance: NA; len: 14; d_gene: NA; j_gene: TRBJ2-2; CDR3aa: CASSLAEYTGELFF; CDR3nt: TGTGCCAGCAGCTTGGCCGAGTACACCGGGGAGCTGTTTTTT
v_gene: TRBV15; abundance: NA; len: 17; d_gene: TRBD1; j_gene: TRBJ2-3; CDR3aa: CATSRDLTGEGTDTQYF; CDR3nt: TGTGCCACCAGCAGAGATTTGACAGGGGAAGGGACAGATACGCAGTATTTT
v_gene: TRBV11-2; abundance: NA; len: 14; d_gene: NA; j_gene: TRBJ2-1; CDR3aa: CASSLAGVTNEQFF; CDR3nt: TGTGCCAGCAGCTTAGCGGGAGTCACGAATGAGCAGTTCTTC
v_gene: TRBV27; abundance: NA; len: 17; d_gene: NA; j_gene: TRBJ2-1; CDR3aa: CASSPTGWYQRDNEQFF; CDR3nt: TGTGCCAGCAGTCCGACGGGATGGTACCAGAGGGACAATGAGCAGTTCTTC
v_gene: TRBV5-1; abundance: NA; len: 17; d_gene: NA; j_gene: TRBJ1-6; CDR3aa: CASSLGSGSWDNSPLHF; CDR3nt: TGCGCCAGCAGCTTGGGGAGCGGCAGCTGGGATAATTCACCCCTCCACTTT
v_gene: TRBV2; abundance: NA; len: 15; d_gene: TRBD2; j_gene: TRBJ2-7; CDR3aa: CASSRILAGDYEQYF; CDR3nt: TGTGCCAGCAGTAGGATACTAGCGGGAGACTACGAGCAGTACTTC
v_gene: TRBV15; abundance: NA; len: 17; d_gene: TRBD2; j_gene: TRBJ2-1; CDR3aa: CATSTYPAGGPYNEQFF; CDR3nt: TGTGCCACCAGCACCTACCCAGCGGGAGGGCCGTACAATGAGCAGTTCTTC
v_gene: TRBV7-9; abundance: NA; len: 13; d_gene: NA; j_gene: TRBJ1-1; CDR3aa: CASSLFINTEAFF; CDR3nt: TGTGCCAGCAGCTTATTTATTAACACTGAAGCTTTCTTT
v_gene: TRBV29-1; abundance: NA; len: 14; d_gene: NA; j_gene: TRBJ2-1; CDR3aa: CSVEGGGGYNEQFF; CDR3nt: TGCAGCGTTGAAGGCGGGGGCGGCTACAATGAGCAGTTCTTC